This T cell receptor beta chain was captured in a study of blood T cell repertoires in COVID-19. Across the study: COVID-19 samples collected from the United States, Italy and Spain covered acute and convalescent phases. T cells, B-cell-depleted T cells, or PBMCs provided the cDNA or gDNA that served as material.

In the original processing: Reference gene primer amplification yielded estimated nucleated cell counts. The data were produced by immunoSEQ multiplex PCR, yet TCRdb's version contains in-frame clones alone and is incomplete. The V and J calls and clone size come from that table; D and trimming were worked out from the DNA. Of 25,000 to 35,000 clones detected, 92% appear once; the ten largest clones hold 2% to 2.5%. The ends lost 5 bases at V and 2 bases at J; junction bases unmatched: 3. There are 14 residues in the CDR3. Germline V CDR1 and CDR2: SEHNR, FQNEAQ (reference sequence). Sequencing was carried out using peripheral blood. V is TRBV7-9 and J is TRBJ2-5; TRBD2 agrees at 9 bases. The source is a man between 45 and 60 years old with active COVID-19. CDR3 sequence reads: CASSPTSGQETQYF. The CDR3 coding sequence is TGTGCCAGCAGCCCTACTAGCGGGCAAGAGACCCAGTACTTC.